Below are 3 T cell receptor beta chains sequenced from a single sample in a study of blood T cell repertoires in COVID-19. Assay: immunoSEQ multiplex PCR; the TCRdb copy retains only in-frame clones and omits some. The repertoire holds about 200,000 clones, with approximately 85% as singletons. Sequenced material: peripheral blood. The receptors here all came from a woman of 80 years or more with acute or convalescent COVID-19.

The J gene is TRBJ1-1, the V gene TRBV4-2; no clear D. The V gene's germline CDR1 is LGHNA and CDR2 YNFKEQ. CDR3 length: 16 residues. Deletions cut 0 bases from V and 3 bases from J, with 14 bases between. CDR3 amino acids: CASSQDPTLPYTEAFF. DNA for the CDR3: TGTGCCAGCAGCCAAGATCCTACCCTCCCCTACACTGAAGCTTTCTTT.

The CDR3 sequence is CASSPGVNFLADTQYF. The CDR3 region has the DNA TGTGCCAGCAGCCCCGGGGTGAACTTTCTCGCAGATACGCAGTATTTT. The chain uses TRBV3-1 (or the pseudogene TRBV3-2) and TRBJ2-3; D perhaps matches TRBD2 (5 bases). This CDR3 has 16 residues. Per the germline V gene, CDR1 is LGHDT and CDR2 is YNNKEL (reference sequence). V lost 4 bases and J 4 bases, leaving 18 bases between the germline ends.

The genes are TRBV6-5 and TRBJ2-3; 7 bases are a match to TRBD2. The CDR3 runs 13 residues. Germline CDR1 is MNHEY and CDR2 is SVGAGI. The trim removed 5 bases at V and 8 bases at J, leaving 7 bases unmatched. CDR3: CASSRTSVATQYF. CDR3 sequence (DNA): TGTGCCAGCAGTCGGACTAGTGTGGCTACGCAGTATTTT.